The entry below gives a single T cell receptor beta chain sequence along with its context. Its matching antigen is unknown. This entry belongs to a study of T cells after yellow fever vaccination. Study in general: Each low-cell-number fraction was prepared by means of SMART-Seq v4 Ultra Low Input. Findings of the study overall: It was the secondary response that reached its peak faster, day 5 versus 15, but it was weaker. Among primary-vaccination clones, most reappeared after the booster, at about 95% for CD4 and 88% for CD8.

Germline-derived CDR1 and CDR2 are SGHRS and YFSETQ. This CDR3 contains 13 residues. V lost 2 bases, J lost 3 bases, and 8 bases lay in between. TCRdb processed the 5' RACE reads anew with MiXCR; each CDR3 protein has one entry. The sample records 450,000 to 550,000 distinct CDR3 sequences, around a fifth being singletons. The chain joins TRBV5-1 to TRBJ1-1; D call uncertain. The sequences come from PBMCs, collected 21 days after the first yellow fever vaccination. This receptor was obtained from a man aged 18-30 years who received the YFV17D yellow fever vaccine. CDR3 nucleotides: TGCGCCAGCAGCTTCCTTGTCGACACTGAAGCTTTCTTT. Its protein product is CASSFLVDTEAFF. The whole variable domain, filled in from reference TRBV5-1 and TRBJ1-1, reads KAGVTQTPRYLIKTRGQQVTLSCSPISGHRSVSWYQQTPGQGLQFLFEYFSETQRNKGNFPGRFSGRQFSNSRSEMNVSTLELGDSALYLCASSFLVDTEAFFGQGTRLTVV.